The present entry profiles one T cell receptor beta chain with its context. One end of the junction varies from germline; a read error may be responsible. Here immunoSEQ multiplex PCR was the method, and the copy in TCRdb shows in-frame clones only, minus some. The sample includes roughly 400,000 clones, roughly nine tenths of them seen just once. This entry comes from a study of blood T cell repertoires in COVID-19. Ages ranged from about 18 to 89 years, with residence in some 25 US areas. This CDR3 has 15 residues. The germline V gene encodes CDR1 SSHAT and CDR2 FNYEAQ (reference sequence). This TCR came from a woman in her forties who had been exposed to COVID-19. V usage is TRBV7-7 and J usage is TRBJ2-7; TRBD1 agrees at 8 bases. The sequenced material came from PBMCs or T cells enriched from blood (not recorded which). DNA of the CDR3: TGTGCTAGCAGCTTAGAAACAGGGGGGAAGTACGAGCAGTACTTC. It specifies CASSLETGGKYEQYF.